One T cell receptor (beta chain) is described in this entry. Its cognate antigen is unknown. It was with a sample-barcoded 5' primer and a J-beta primer mix that a second PCR of roughly 7 to 12 cycles was run. TCRdb independently ran MiXCR on the 5' RACE reads; one entry per CDR3 protein. The sample shows about 1,500,000 distinct CDR3 sequences, roughly 27% of them seen only once. V lost 4 bases to trimming and J lost 6 bases, with 18 bases between them. Germline lookup yields CDR1 SGHTA and CDR2 FQGNSA. This CDR3 is built from 15 residues. This specimen comes from a study of blood T cells in healthy people across ages. Study observations and caveats: Donor CMV infection status was unknown, possibly confounding age-related changes in expanded clonotypes. Naive T cell percentage by flow cytometry tracked strongly with beta diversity. More naive CD4+ cells and higher diversity were found in long-lived than in aged donors.

The sequenced sample was blood. The TCR sequence derives from a woman aged 25 to 45 in good health. The J gene is TRBJ1-1, the V gene TRBV7-2, with TRBD1 as a possible D gene (6 bases). The CDR3 sequence is CASSSWTAGVPEAFF. The DNA of the CDR3 is TGTGCCAGCAGCTCCTGGACAGCAGGGGTCCCTGAAGCTTTCTTT.